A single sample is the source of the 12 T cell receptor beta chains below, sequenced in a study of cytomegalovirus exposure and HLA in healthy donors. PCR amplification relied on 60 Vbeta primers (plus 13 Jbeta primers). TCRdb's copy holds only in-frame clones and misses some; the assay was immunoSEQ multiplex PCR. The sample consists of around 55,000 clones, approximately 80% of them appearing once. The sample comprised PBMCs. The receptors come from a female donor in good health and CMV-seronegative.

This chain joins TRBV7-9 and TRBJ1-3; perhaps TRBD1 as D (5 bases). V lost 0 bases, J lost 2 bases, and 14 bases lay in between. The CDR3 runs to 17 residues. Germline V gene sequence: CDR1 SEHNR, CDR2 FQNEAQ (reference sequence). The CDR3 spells CASSLALTQGPGNTIYF. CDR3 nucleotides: TGTGCCAGCAGCTTAGCTCTTACCCAGGGCCCTGGAAACACCATATATTTT.

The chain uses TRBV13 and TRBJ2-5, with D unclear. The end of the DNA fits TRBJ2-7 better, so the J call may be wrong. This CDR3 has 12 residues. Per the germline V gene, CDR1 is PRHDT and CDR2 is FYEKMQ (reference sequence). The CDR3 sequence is CASSYQTTEQYF. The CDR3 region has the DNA TGTGCCAGCAGTTACCAAACCACCGAGCAGTACTTC.

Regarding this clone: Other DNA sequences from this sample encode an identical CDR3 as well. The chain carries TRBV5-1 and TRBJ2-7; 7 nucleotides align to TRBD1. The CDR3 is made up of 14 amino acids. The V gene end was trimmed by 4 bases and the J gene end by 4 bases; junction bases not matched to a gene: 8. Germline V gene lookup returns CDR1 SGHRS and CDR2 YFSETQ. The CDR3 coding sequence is TGCGCCAGCAGCCCCGGGACAGAGACATACGAGCAGTACTTC. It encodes CASSPGTETYEQYF. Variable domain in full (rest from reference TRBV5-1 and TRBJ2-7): KAGVTQTPRYLIKTRGQQVTLSCSPISGHRSVSWYQQTPGQGLQFLFEYFSETQRNKGNFPGRFSGRQFSNSRSEMNVSTLELGDSALYLCASSPGTETYEQYFGPGTRLTVT.

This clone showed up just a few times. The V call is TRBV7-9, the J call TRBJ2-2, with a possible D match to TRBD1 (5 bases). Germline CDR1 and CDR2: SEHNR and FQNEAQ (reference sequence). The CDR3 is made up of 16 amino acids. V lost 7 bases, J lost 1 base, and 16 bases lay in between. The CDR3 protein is CASILSGQGNTGELFF. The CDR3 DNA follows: TGTGCCAGCATTCTTTCTGGCCAGGGGAACACCGGGGAGCTGTTTTTT.

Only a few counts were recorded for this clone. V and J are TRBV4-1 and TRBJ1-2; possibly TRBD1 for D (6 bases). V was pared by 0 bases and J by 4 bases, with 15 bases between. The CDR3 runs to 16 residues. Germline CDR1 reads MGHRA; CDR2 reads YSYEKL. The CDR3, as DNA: TGCGCCAGCAGCCAAGATCCGCAGGGGAGAGGCTATGGCTACACCTTC. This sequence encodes CASSQDPQGRGYGYTF.

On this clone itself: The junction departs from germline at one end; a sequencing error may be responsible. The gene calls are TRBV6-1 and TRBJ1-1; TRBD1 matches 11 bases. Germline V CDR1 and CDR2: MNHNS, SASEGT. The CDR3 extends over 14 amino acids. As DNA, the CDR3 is TGTGCCAGCAGGGAAGGACAGGGGGCCTCTGAAGCTTTCTTT. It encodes CASREGQGASEAFF.

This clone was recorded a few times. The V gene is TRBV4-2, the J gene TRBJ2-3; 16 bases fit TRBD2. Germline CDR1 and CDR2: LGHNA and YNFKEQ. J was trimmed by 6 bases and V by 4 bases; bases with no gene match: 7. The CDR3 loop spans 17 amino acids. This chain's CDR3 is CASSPGLAGGPTDTQYF. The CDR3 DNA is TGTGCCAGCAGCCCGGGACTAGCGGGGGGGCCGACGGATACGCAGTATTTT.

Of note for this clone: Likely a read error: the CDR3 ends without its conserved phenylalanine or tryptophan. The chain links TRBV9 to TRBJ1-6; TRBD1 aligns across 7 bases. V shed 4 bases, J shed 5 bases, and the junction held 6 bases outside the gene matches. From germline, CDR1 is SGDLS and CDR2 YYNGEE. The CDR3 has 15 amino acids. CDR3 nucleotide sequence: TGTGCCAGCAGCCAGTGGGGACAGCATAATTCACCCCTCCACCTT. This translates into CASSQWGQHNSPLHL.

The chain's CDR3 is CASSVSAGGSYEQYF. The CDR3 coding sequence is TGTGCCAGCAGCGTCTCAGCGGGAGGGTCCTACGAGCAGTACTTC. V is TRBV9 and J is TRBJ2-7; 10 bases match TRBD2. CDR3 length equals 15 residues. Losses at the gene ends were 2 bases for V and 1 base for J; bases not matched to a gene: 3. In germline, CDR1 is SGDLS, CDR2 YYNGEE.

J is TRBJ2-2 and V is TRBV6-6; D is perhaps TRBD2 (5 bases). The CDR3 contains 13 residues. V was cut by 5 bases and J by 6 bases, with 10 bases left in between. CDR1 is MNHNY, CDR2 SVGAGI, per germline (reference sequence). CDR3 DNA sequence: TGTGCCAGCAGTCAAGCGGAATCCGGGGAGCTGTTTTTT. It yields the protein CASSQAESGELFF.

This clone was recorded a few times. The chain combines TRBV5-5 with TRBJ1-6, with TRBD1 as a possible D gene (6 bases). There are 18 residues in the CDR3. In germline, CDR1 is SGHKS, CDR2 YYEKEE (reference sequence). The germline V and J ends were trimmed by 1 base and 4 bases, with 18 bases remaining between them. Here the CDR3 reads CASSLKYGGADYNSPLHF. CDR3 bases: TGTGCCAGCAGCTTGAAGTACGGGGGGGCGGATTATAATTCACCCCTCCACTTT.

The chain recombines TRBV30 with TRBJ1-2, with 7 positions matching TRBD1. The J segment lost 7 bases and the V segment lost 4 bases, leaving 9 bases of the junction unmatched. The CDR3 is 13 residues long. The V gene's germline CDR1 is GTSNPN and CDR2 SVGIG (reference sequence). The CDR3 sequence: CAWNRDRSSGYTF. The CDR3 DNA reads TGTGCCTGGAATCGGGACAGATCATCTGGCTACACCTTC.